A selection of T cell receptor beta chains follows, all from one sample in a study of T cells in Graves' hyperthyroidism and ophthalmopathy. TCRdb ran MiXCR on the multiplex PCR reads and lists one entry per CDR3 protein. The sample shows a few hundred thousand distinct CDR3 sequences, roughly 20% of them seen only once. Sequencing used blood. Receptor source: a middle-aged woman with Graves' ophthalmopathy. The CDR3 runs from the conserved cysteine through the conserved F or W. A D gene is named only where the DNA matches it firmly. Where a row states a size, it is once, few, many or the class of an expanded clone; other rows omit it.

V gene: TRBV6-1
D gene: NA
clone size: NA
J gene: TRBJ2-7
CDR3 DNA: TGTGCCAGCAGTCCCCCTAGTCGGGGCGGCGAGCAGTACTTC
CDR3 protein: CASSPPSRGGEQYF

V gene: TRBV28
D gene: TRBD1
clone size: few
J gene: TRBJ1-2
CDR3 DNA: TGTGCCAGCAGAAAAATGACCGGGACAGGGGGGGAAGGCTACACCTTC
CDR3 protein: CASRKMTGTGGEGYTF

V gene: TRBV4-1
D gene: NA
clone size: many
J gene: TRBJ2-2
CDR3 DNA: TGCGCCAGCAGCCCCCCATGGGCTCGGGAGCTGTTTTTT
CDR3 protein: CASSPPWARELFF

V gene: TRBV11-1
D gene: NA
clone size: many
J gene: TRBJ1-1
CDR3 DNA: TGTGCCAGCAGCTTATTCCGACGCGGTGTGAACACTGAAGCTTTCTTT
CDR3 protein: CASSLFRRGVNTEAFF

V gene: TRBV3-1
D gene: NA
clone size: many
J gene: TRBJ1-2
CDR3 DNA: TGTGCCAGCAGCCAAGGGGGATTGGATGGCTACACCTTC
CDR3 protein: CASSQGGLDGYTF

V gene: TRBV3-1
D gene: TRBD2
clone size: many
J gene: TRBJ2-5
CDR3 DNA: TGTGCCAGCAGGGTTAGCGGGCAAGAGACCCAGTACTTC
CDR3 protein: CASRVSGQETQYF

V gene: TRBV7-9
D gene: TRBD1
clone size: few
J gene: TRBJ2-7
CDR3 DNA: TGTGCCATTCAGGGGGATGGCTACGAGCAGTACTTC
CDR3 protein: CAIQGDGYEQYF

V gene: TRBV6-2/TRBV6-3
D gene: NA
clone size: many
J gene: TRBJ2-7
CDR3 DNA: TGTGCCAGCAGAGATCCGGGACTGTACGAGCAGTACTTC
CDR3 protein: CASRDPGLYEQYF

V gene: TRBV7-2
D gene: NA
clone size: many
J gene: TRBJ1-2
CDR3 DNA: TGTGCCACCAAGCCCCGGGGAAGACGCGGCTACACCTTC
CDR3 protein: CATKPRGRRGYTF

V gene: TRBV4-1
D gene: NA
clone size: NA
J gene: TRBJ1-2
CDR3 DNA: TGCGCCAGCAGCCAAGAGAGGTTTGGCTCTGGCTACACCTTC
CDR3 protein: CASSQERFGSGYTF

V gene: TRBV6-5
D gene: TRBD2
clone size: many
J gene: TRBJ2-2
CDR3 DNA: TGTGCCACCGGACTAGCGGGAGGAGCCGGGGAGCTGTTTTTT
CDR3 protein: CATGLAGGAGELFF

V gene: TRBV11-2
D gene: NA
clone size: many
J gene: TRBJ2-7
CDR3 DNA: TGTGCCAGCAGCTCCCAAAGGGGACTTCTCTCGCACGAGCAGTACTTC
CDR3 protein: CASSSQRGLLSHEQYF

V gene: TRBV15
D gene: NA
clone size: NA
J gene: TRBJ2-7
CDR3 DNA: TGTGCCACCAGCAGAGCCCCCAGCAGGTCCTTCTACGAGCAGTACTTC
CDR3 protein: CATSRAPSRSFYEQYF

V gene: TRBV2
D gene: TRBD1
clone size: many
J gene: TRBJ2-7
CDR3 DNA: TGTGCCAGCAGGGAACAGGGGAAGGTGACCTACGAGCAGTACTTC
CDR3 protein: CASREQGKVTYEQYF

V gene: TRBV5-6
D gene: NA
clone size: many
J gene: TRBJ1-2
CDR3 DNA: TGTGCCAGCAGCTTTCCAGGGACGGAACGCTATGGCTACACCTTC
CDR3 protein: CASSFPGTERYGYTF

V gene: TRBV11-2
D gene: TRBD1
clone size: many
J gene: TRBJ2-2
CDR3 DNA: TGTGCCAGCAGCTCCCAAGCCGGGACAGTGAACACCGGGGAGCTGTTTTTT
CDR3 protein: CASSSQAGTVNTGELFF

V gene: TRBV2
D gene: TRBD1
clone size: NA
J gene: TRBJ1-1
CDR3 DNA: TGTGCCAGCAGTGAGGACAGGGGAAGGAACACTGAAGCTTTCTTT
CDR3 protein: CASSEDRGRNTEAFF

V gene: TRBV5-1
D gene: TRBD1
clone size: many
J gene: TRBJ1-2
CDR3 DNA: TGCGCCAGCAGCTTTCCCGACAGGGCTGGGGGCTACACCTTC
CDR3 protein: CASSFPDRAGGYTF

V gene: TRBV28
D gene: NA
clone size: many
J gene: TRBJ1-1
CDR3 DNA: TGTGCCAGCAGTCCGCCCCTTGGACAGATGGGGCCCTACACTGAAGCTTTCTTT
CDR3 protein: CASSPPLGQMGPYTEAFF

V gene: TRBV28
D gene: TRBD1
clone size: many
J gene: TRBJ1-5
CDR3 DNA: TGTGCCAGCAGTTTTCAGGGGGTTCAGCCCCAGCATTTT
CDR3 protein: CASSFQGVQPQHF

V gene: TRBV7-9
D gene: NA
clone size: many
J gene: TRBJ2-5
CDR3 DNA: TGTGCCAGCAGCCCAGGGACCGAAAAGGCGACCCAGTACTTC
CDR3 protein: CASSPGTEKATQYF

V gene: TRBV6-5
D gene: NA
clone size: NA
J gene: TRBJ1-1
CDR3 DNA: TGTGCCAGCAGTTACGGGGACCGGGAAGCTTTCTTT
CDR3 protein: CASSYGDREAFF

V gene: TRBV6-1
D gene: TRBD1
clone size: NA
J gene: TRBJ1-2
CDR3 DNA: TGTGCCAGCAGTGCGACGACAGGGACAGAGGGCTACACCTTC
CDR3 protein: CASSATTGTEGYTF

V gene: TRBV12-3/TRBV12-4
D gene: NA
clone size: many
J gene: TRBJ1-2
CDR3 DNA: TGTGCCACCCGGACAGCTAACTATGGCTACACCTTC
CDR3 protein: CATRTANYGYTF

V gene: TRBV28
D gene: NA
clone size: many
J gene: TRBJ2-7
CDR3 DNA: TGTGCCAGCAGTTTAGGCCCCGAGTTGAACTACGAGCAGTACTTC
CDR3 protein: CASSLGPELNYEQYF

V gene: TRBV11-3
D gene: TRBD1
clone size: many
J gene: TRBJ1-1
CDR3 DNA: TGTGCCAGCAGCACAACAGGGGGCAGGAGACTTAACACTGAAGCTTTCTTT
CDR3 protein: CASSTTGGRRLNTEAFF

V gene: TRBV7-9
D gene: TRBD1
clone size: many
J gene: TRBJ2-7
CDR3 DNA: TGTGCCAGCAGCGAAGACGGGACAGGGCACGAGCAGCACTTC
CDR3 protein: CASSEDGTGHEQHF

V gene: TRBV10-3
D gene: TRBD1
clone size: few
J gene: TRBJ2-3
CDR3 DNA: TGTGCCATCAGACAGGGGGCCGTAACAGATACGCAGTATTTT
CDR3 protein: CAIRQGAVTDTQYF

V gene: TRBV30
D gene: NA
clone size: many
J gene: TRBJ2-7
CDR3 DNA: TGTGCCTGGAATCGGGGGCTAGGATACGAGCAGTACTTC
CDR3 protein: CAWNRGLGYEQYF

V gene: TRBV20-1
D gene: TRBD2
clone size: many
J gene: TRBJ2-7
CDR3 DNA: TGCAGTGCTGCCAATCTAGCGGGAGGCCACGAGCAGTACTTC
CDR3 protein: CSAANLAGGHEQYF

V gene: TRBV7-2
D gene: NA
clone size: NA
J gene: TRBJ2-7
CDR3 DNA: TGTGCCAGCAGCTCTACCGTAAGGAGCTCCTACGAGCAGTACTTC
CDR3 protein: CASSSTVRSSYEQYF

V gene: TRBV14
D gene: NA
clone size: many
J gene: TRBJ2-7
CDR3 DNA: TGTGCCAGCAGCCAAGATCTTCGGGGGCCACAGTACTTC
CDR3 protein: CASSQDLRGPQYF

V gene: TRBV28
D gene: NA
clone size: many
J gene: TRBJ2-2
CDR3 DNA: TGTGCCAGCAGTCATCGACAGGTTTACGGGGAGCTGTTTTTT
CDR3 protein: CASSHRQVYGELFF

V gene: TRBV2
D gene: TRBD2
clone size: NA
J gene: TRBJ2-5
CDR3 DNA: TGTGCCAGCAGTTACGGGCTAGCGGGGGGCCCTCACCAAGAGACCCAGTACTTC
CDR3 protein: CASSYGLAGGPHQETQYF

V gene: TRBV28
D gene: NA
clone size: many
J gene: TRBJ1-1
CDR3 DNA: TGTGCCAGCAGTTTATGGCCCAAAACAGGTAGGGGAACTGAAGCTTTCTTT
CDR3 protein: CASSLWPKTGRGTEAFF

V gene: TRBV28
D gene: TRBD2
clone size: many
J gene: TRBJ2-7
CDR3 DNA: TGTGCCAGCAGTTCATTAGCGGGAGTTGGTGGCCCGTACTTC
CDR3 protein: CASSSLAGVGGPYF

V gene: TRBV12-3/TRBV12-4
D gene: NA
clone size: once
J gene: TRBJ2-5
CDR3 DNA: TGTGCCAGCAGTTTAAGTGGACAAACTGCTCAAGAGACCCAGTACTTC
CDR3 protein: CASSLSGQTAQETQYF

V gene: TRBV7-2
D gene: TRBD1
clone size: many
J gene: TRBJ1-2
CDR3 DNA: TGTGCCAGCAGCTTAGGCGGGACAGGGGGCTACACCTTC
CDR3 protein: CASSLGGTGGYTF

V gene: TRBV30
D gene: TRBD2
clone size: many
J gene: TRBJ2-7
CDR3 DNA: TGTGCCTGGAGTCTAGCGGGAGGTGGCTACGAGCAGTACTTC
CDR3 protein: CAWSLAGGGYEQYF

V gene: TRBV19
D gene: TRBD1
clone size: many
J gene: TRBJ1-5
CDR3 DNA: TGTGCCAGTAGCCGAGGGACAGAGGATCAGCCCCAGCATTTT
CDR3 protein: CASSRGTEDQPQHF

V gene: TRBV10-3
D gene: NA
clone size: many
J gene: TRBJ2-7
CDR3 DNA: TGTGCCATCAGTGAGTCGCGAGGGGAGCCCTTCTACGAGCAGTACTTC
CDR3 protein: CAISESRGEPFYEQYF

V gene: TRBV5-1
D gene: TRBD1
clone size: NA
J gene: TRBJ1-1
CDR3 DNA: TGCGCCAGCAGCTTGGATGTGACAGGGGGCTCTGAAGCTTTCTTT
CDR3 protein: CASSLDVTGGSEAFF

V gene: TRBV2
D gene: NA
clone size: many
J gene: TRBJ2-7
CDR3 DNA: TGTGCCAGCAGTGAGAGTCTGCGCTCCCATGCCTACGAGCAGTACTTC
CDR3 protein: CASSESLRSHAYEQYF

V gene: TRBV12-3/TRBV12-4
D gene: NA
clone size: many
J gene: TRBJ1-5
CDR3 DNA: TGTGCCAGCAGGAGACAGGATCAGCCCCAGCATTTT
CDR3 protein: CASRRQDQPQHF

V gene: TRBV7-9
D gene: TRBD1
clone size: many
J gene: TRBJ2-7
CDR3 DNA: TGTGCCAGCAGCTTATCAGGGGGCTTCGGGCTGAAAGACGAGCAGTACTTC
CDR3 protein: CASSLSGGFGLKDEQYF

V gene: TRBV6-2/TRBV6-3
D gene: NA
clone size: many
J gene: TRBJ2-7
CDR3 DNA: TGTGCCAGCAGCTACGTAACTTGGGGATCCACCGCCGACGAGCAGTACTTC
CDR3 protein: CASSYVTWGSTADEQYF

V gene: TRBV2
D gene: NA
clone size: many
J gene: TRBJ2-5
CDR3 DNA: TGTGCCAGTCCGGACAGACTTGGCGGAGAGACCCAGTACTTC
CDR3 protein: CASPDRLGGETQYF

V gene: TRBV20-1
D gene: TRBD1
clone size: NA
J gene: TRBJ2-7
CDR3 DNA: TGCAGTGTCGAAAGGACAGGGTTCTACGAGCAGTACTTC
CDR3 protein: CSVERTGFYEQYF

V gene: TRBV28
D gene: NA
clone size: many
J gene: TRBJ2-5
CDR3 DNA: TGTGCCAGCAGTTTGCCCCAAGAGACCCAGTACTTC
CDR3 protein: CASSLPQETQYF

V gene: TRBV6-5
D gene: NA
clone size: many
J gene: TRBJ2-2
CDR3 DNA: TGTGCCAGCAGTTACTTGAGCGGGTATCTGTTTTTT
CDR3 protein: CASSYLSGYLFF

V gene: TRBV20-1
D gene: NA
clone size: many
J gene: TRBJ2-5
CDR3 DNA: TGCAGTGCTAGAGATACAGACCTCCAAGAGACCCAGTACTTC
CDR3 protein: CSARDTDLQETQYF

V gene: TRBV30
D gene: TRBD1
clone size: many
J gene: TRBJ1-2
CDR3 DNA: TGTGCCTGGATGGGACAGCGCTATGGCTACACCTTC
CDR3 protein: CAWMGQRYGYTF

V gene: TRBV12-3/TRBV12-4
D gene: TRBD1
clone size: many
J gene: TRBJ2-2
CDR3 DNA: TGTGCCAGCAGGACCGGGACAGGGCCCTCGAACACCGGGGAGCTGTTTTTT
CDR3 protein: CASRTGTGPSNTGELFF

V gene: TRBV14
D gene: TRBD1
clone size: many
J gene: TRBJ2-7
CDR3 DNA: TGTGCCAGCAGCCACCTACAGGGGTCAACCTACGAGCAGTACTTC
CDR3 protein: CASSHLQGSTYEQYF

V gene: TRBV5-1
D gene: TRBD1
clone size: many
J gene: TRBJ2-5
CDR3 DNA: TGCGCCAGCAGCGGGACAGAAGAGACCCAGTACTTC
CDR3 protein: CASSGTEETQYF

V gene: TRBV6-1
D gene: NA
clone size: many
J gene: TRBJ1-2
CDR3 DNA: TGTGCCAGCCTCCCTCGGGCCTCGGCTGGCTACACCTTC
CDR3 protein: CASLPRASAGYTF

V gene: TRBV6-1
D gene: NA
clone size: many
J gene: TRBJ1-2
CDR3 DNA: TGTGCCAGCAGTGAACTGTTTGGGTTAGCTAACTATGGCTACACCTTC
CDR3 protein: CASSELFGLANYGYTF